These T cell receptor beta chains were read from a single sample in a study of blood T cell repertoires in COVID-19. Libraries were prepared by immunoSEQ multiplex PCR; TCRdb keeps only in-frame clonotypes and omits some of them. The table lists just over 85,000 clones, roughly 87% of them singletons, with roughly 8.9% in the top ten. Material for sequencing was peripheral blood. The receptors originated from a man aged 50 to 59 with acute or convalescent COVID-19. The CDR3 runs from the conserved cysteine through the conserved F or W. The order of the fields is J gene, clone size, D gene, V gene, CDR3 protein, CDR3 DNA. D genes are given only for firm matches. Clone size appears in some rows only: once, few, many, or a class for an expanded clone.

TRBJ2-2,-,TRBD2,TRBV7-2,CASSQFSGRNGELFF,TGTGCCAGCAGCCAATTTAGCGGGCGGAACGGGGAGCTGTTTTTT
TRBJ2-2,-,TRBD1,TRBV7-2,CASSSVGTGGTGELFF,TGTGCCAGCAGCTCTGTTGGGACAGGGGGGACCGGGGAGCTGTTTTTT
TRBJ1-2,-,-,TRBV10-3,CAISRETLNYGYTF,TGTGCCATCTCACGAGAGACACTTAACTATGGCTACACCTTC
TRBJ2-1,-,TRBD2,TRBV5-5,CASSLTPTSGGARNEQFF,TGTGCCAGCAGCTTGACACCGACTAGCGGGGGGGCGAGGAATGAGCAGTTCTTC
TRBJ1-4,-,TRBD1,TRBV5-6,CASSLTGGFATNEKLFF,TGTGCCAGCAGCTTGACAGGGGGTTTTGCAACTAATGAAAAACTGTTTTTT
TRBJ2-1,-,-,TRBV12-1,CASSSGTAGSCEGEQFF,TGTGCCAGCAGCTCTGGGACTGCCGGATCATGTGAGGGTGAGCAGTTCTTC
TRBJ2-7,few,-,TRBV19,CASSRSNWYEQYF,TGTGCCAGTAGTCGGTCAAACTGGTACGAGCAGTACTTC
TRBJ1-5,-,-,TRBV6-5,CASRNTHSNQPQHF,TGTGCCAGCAGGAATACACATAGCAATCAGCCCCAGCATTTT
TRBJ1-1,-,-,TRBV5-4,CASSLPARNTEAFF,TGTGCCAGCAGCTTGCCGGCTAGGAACACTGAAGCTTTCTTT
TRBJ2-1,few,TRBD2,TRBV13,CASSPTGTSGGAKREQFF,TGTGCCAGCAGCCCAACCGGGACTAGCGGGGGGGCCAAACGTGAGCAGTTCTTC
TRBJ2-3,-,TRBD2,TRBV9,CASSVAGGPETQYF,TGTGCCAGCAGCGTAGCGGGGGGGCCCGAAACGCAGTATTTT
TRBJ2-3,-,TRBD1,TRBV29-1,CSVEGQGDMETQYF,TGCAGCGTTGAAGGACAGGGGGACATGGAGACGCAGTATTTT
TRBJ2-5,once,TRBD2,TRBV7-2,CASRGGGQETQYF,TGTGCCAGTCGGGGGGGAGGGCAAGAGACCCAGTACTTC
TRBJ1-6,-,-,TRBV4-1,CASSQDGAGNNSPLHF,TGCGCCAGCAGCCAAGATGGGGCAGGGAACAATTCACCCCTCCACTTT
TRBJ1-2,-,TRBD1,TRBV28,CASSPAMGQGSHGYTF,TGTGCCAGCAGTCCGGCGATGGGACAGGGGTCTCACGGCTACACCTTC
TRBJ2-5,-,TRBD1,TRBV15,CATSREQGKETQYF,TGTGCCACCAGCAGAGAACAGGGGAAAGAGACCCAGTACTTC
TRBJ1-1,-,-,TRBV5-4,CASSFFHSNTEAFF,TGTGCCAGCAGCTTTTTCCACTCGAACACTGAAGCTTTCTTT
TRBJ2-5,-,TRBD1,TRBV10-3,CAIRVITLRDRERETQYF,TGTGCCATCAGGGTAATTACGCTCCGGGACAGGGAACGGGAGACCCAGTACTTC
TRBJ1-2,-,TRBD1,TRBV2,CASREQGARNYGYTF,TGTGCCAGCAGGGAACAGGGGGCGAGAAACTATGGCTACACCTTC
TRBJ1-6,-,TRBD1,TRBV10-3,CAVRQGANDSPLHF,TGTGCCGTCCGACAGGGCGCTAATGATTCACCCCTCCACTTT
TRBJ2-2,-,-,TRBV4-1,CASSQIQGPGELFF,TGCGCCAGCAGCCAAATACAGGGTCCCGGGGAGCTGTTTTTT
TRBJ1-1,-,-,TRBV30,CACNELGREAFF,TGTGCCTGCAACGAACTGGGGCGGGAAGCTTTCTTT
TRBJ2-5,-,-,TRBV30,CAWSVRLGETQYF,TGTGCCTGGAGTGTACGACTCGGAGAGACCCAGTACTTC
TRBJ2-2,-,-,TRBV24-1,CATSDRRNTGELFF,TGTGCCACCAGTGATCGCAGGAACACCGGGGAGCTGTTTTTT
TRBJ2-7,few,TRBD2,TRBV30,CAWSVRRGDTYEQYF,TGTGCCTGGAGTGTTAGGCGGGGGGACACCTACGAGCAGTACTTC
TRBJ2-3,-,-,TRBV12-3/TRBV12-4,CASSLGAGDTQYF,TGTGCCAGCAGTTTAGGGGCCGGAGATACGCAGTATTTT
TRBJ2-3,-,-,TRBV7-3,CASSSKTSTGRSTDTQYF,TGTGCCAGCAGCTCCAAAACGAGCACAGGGCGAAGCACAGATACGCAGTATTTT
TRBJ2-5,-,-,TRBV7-3,CASSINREVGTQYF,TGTGCCAGCAGCATTAACAGGGAAGTCGGGACCCAGTACTTC
TRBJ2-5,-,-,TRBV2,CASRAWLGMKETQYF,TGTGCCAGCAGGGCCTGGTTGGGCATGAAAGAGACCCAGTACTTC
TRBJ2-2,-,TRBD2,TRBV27,CASSLIGGDTGELFF,TGTGCCAGCAGTTTAATCGGGGGGGACACCGGGGAGCTGTTTTTT
TRBJ1-5,-,-,TRBV4-1,CASSQSADSWKHF,TGCGCCAGCAGCCAATCCGCCGACAGCTGGAAGCATTTT
TRBJ1-2,-,TRBD1,TRBV25-1,CASSETGGRDGYTF,TGTGCCAGCAGTGAAACAGGGGGCAGGGATGGCTACACCTTC
TRBJ2-5,once,-,TRBV7-9,CASSLDFQETQYF,TGTGCCAGCAGCTTAGACTTTCAAGAGACCCAGTACTTC
TRBJ1-1,-,TRBD1,TRBV3-1/TRBV3-2,CASSQAGQGTEAFF,TGTGCCAGCAGCCAGGCAGGACAGGGTACTGAAGCTTTCTTT
TRBJ2-3,-,-,TRBV9,CASSVGGVSTDTQYF,TGTGCCAGCAGCGTAGGGGGGGTTAGCACAGATACGCAGTATTTT
TRBJ2-1,-,TRBD2,TRBV7-2,CASSLVGTSGGDNEQFF,TGTGCCAGCAGCTTAGTAGGGACTAGCGGGGGGGACAATGAGCAGTTCTTC
TRBJ2-3,-,TRBD2,TRBV30,CAWSSGGLAQYF,TGTGCCTGGAGTAGCGGGGGCCTTGCGCAGTATTTT
TRBJ1-5,-,-,TRBV28,CASSPPGDPPQPQHF,TGTGCCAGCAGTCCCCCAGGGGACCCGCCTCAGCCCCAGCATTTT
TRBJ2-5,-,TRBD2,TRBV5-6,CASSLVGLAGGRAQYF,TGTGCCAGCAGCTTGGTGGGTCTAGCGGGGGGGCGAGCCCAGTACTTC
TRBJ1-5,-,-,TRBV28,CASSSGHHPSNQPQHF,TGTGCCAGCAGCTCCGGACATCACCCTAGCAATCAGCCCCAGCATTTT
TRBJ1-4,-,-,TRBV30,CAWSANQGHGEKLFF,TGTGCCTGGAGTGCCAACCAGGGGCATGGGGAAAAACTGTTTTTT
TRBJ1-2,-,-,TRBV5-1,CASSLGEGHGYTF,TGCGCCAGCAGCTTGGGGGAGGGGCATGGCTACACCTTC
TRBJ2-2,-,-,TRBV18,CASSPVPEYTGELFF,TGTGCCAGCTCACCAGTTCCAGAATACACCGGGGAGCTGTTTTTT
TRBJ2-5,-,TRBD2,TRBV3-1/TRBV3-2,CASSLAGGLETQYF,TGTGCCAGCAGCCTAGCGGGGGGATTAGAGACCCAGTACTTC
TRBJ1-4,-,-,TRBV29-1,CSVSDMSNEKLFF,TGCAGCGTGTCGGACATGTCTAATGAAAAACTGTTTTTT
TRBJ1-4,-,TRBD1,TRBV5-1,CASSGRTGGDEKLFF,TGCGCCAGCAGCGGGAGGACAGGGGGGGATGAAAAACTGTTTTTT
TRBJ2-5,-,TRBD2,TRBV6-2/TRBV6-3,CASSQSGGAGETQYF,TGTGCCAGCAGTCAAAGCGGGGGGGCAGGAGAGACCCAGTACTTC
TRBJ1-5,once,-,TRBV3-1/TRBV3-2,CASSLTGYQPQHF,TGTGCCAGCAGCCTTACAGGGTACCAGCCCCAGCATTTT
TRBJ2-4,-,-,TRBV21-1,CASSKWVLIFSGAKNIQYF,TGTGCCAGCAGCAAATGGGTTCTGATTTTTAGCGGAGCCAAAAACATTCAGTACTTC
TRBJ2-4,-,TRBD2,TRBV5-1,CASSLDGSGGARGIQYF,TGCGCCAGCAGCTTGGATGGTAGCGGGGGGGCGAGGGGCATTCAGTACTTC
TRBJ1-1,few,TRBD1,TRBV7-2,CASPRGRETEAFF,TGTGCCAGCCCGAGGGGGCGTGAGACTGAAGCTTTCTTT
TRBJ2-3,-,-,TRBV5-6,CASSLGVRGWLVADTQYF,TGTGCCAGCAGCTTAGGGGTAAGGGGCTGGCTAGTTGCAGATACGCAGTATTTT
TRBJ1-5,few,-,TRBV19,CASSHRDPNQPQHF,TGTGCCAGTAGCCACAGGGACCCGAATCAGCCCCAGCATTTT
TRBJ1-2,-,-,TRBV9,CASSVSLELIYGYTF,TGTGCCAGCAGCGTATCCCTTGAACTCATCTATGGCTACACCTTC
TRBJ1-5,-,-,TRBV19,CASSIFSPIEGNQPQHF,TGTGCCAGTAGTATATTCTCGCCCATCGAGGGCAATCAGCCCCAGCATTTT
TRBJ1-2,few,TRBD1,TRBV7-9,CASSTGTGGAKGYTF,TGTGCCAGCAGCACCGGGACAGGGGGCGCTAAGGGCTACACCTTC
TRBJ1-5,-,-,TRBV10-1,CARVRLGNQPQHF,TGCGCCAGGGTACGTTTAGGCAATCAGCCCCAGCATTTT
TRBJ2-7,-,-,TRBV5-1,CASSLAGWNVPSYEQYF,TGCGCCAGCAGCTTGGCAGGGTGGAACGTACCCTCGTACGAGCAGTACTTC